These 15 T cell receptor beta chains came from one sample sequenced in a study of blood T cell repertoires in COVID-19 (dated by TCRdb to 2020 to 2021). Library prep was done by the immunoSEQ multiplex PCR assay. As stored in TCRdb, this immuneACCESS dataset retains in-frame rearrangements with V and J assigned. A fraction of the clones does not appear; measured against another copy, unresolved V genes explain less than half of the discrepancy, and the remainder lacks a known reason. Here the sample has approximately 250,000 clones; under 95% occur a single time. Approximately 2.9% of the sample rests with the top ten. Sample: PBMCs or T cells enriched from blood (not recorded which). The origin of the receptors is a man between 40 and 49 years old who had been exposed to COVID-19.

V gene TRBV29-1 combines with J gene TRBJ2-3; TRBD2 agrees at 7 bases. The V gene end was trimmed by 3 bases and the J gene end by 6 bases; junction bases not matched to a gene: 6. This CDR3 comprises 13 residues. CDR1 and CDR2 from the germline V gene are SQVTM and ANQGSEA. CDR3 bases: TGCAGCGTTGAGGCGGGAGAGCCGGATACGCAGTATTTT. Translated: CSVEAGEPDTQYF.

The chain is built from TRBV11-2 and TRBJ2-7; tentatively, D is TRBD2 (6 bases). Trimming stripped 0 bases from V and 7 bases from J, with 10 bases between. Germline V CDR1 and CDR2: SGHAT, FQNNGV. This CDR3 is 13 amino acids long. CDR3 nucleotide sequence: TGTGCCAGCAGCTTAGAACTAGCTATTGAGCAGTACTTC. This codes for CASSLELAIEQYF. The full variable domain, with the rest looked up from reference TRBV11-2 and TRBJ2-7, is EAGVAQSPRYKIIEKRQSVAFWCNPISGHATLYWYQQILGQGPKLLIQFQNNGVVDDSQLPKDRFSAERLKGVDSTLKIQPAKLEDSAVYLCASSLELAIEQYFGPGTRLTVT.

The V call is TRBV5-4, the J call TRBJ1-3; a possible D gene is TRBD1 (6 bases). The CDR3 loop spans 14 amino acids. The V gene lost 4 bases and the J gene lost 1 base, with 9 bases spanning the gap. Germline lookup yields CDR1 SGHNT and CDR2 YYREEE (reference sequence). In DNA, the CDR3 is TGTGCCAGCAGCCAAACAGGGTCTGGAAACACCATATATTTT. Protein: CASSQTGSGNTIYF.

V is TRBV27 and J is TRBJ2-5, with TRBD1 identical over 9 bases. V shed 0 bases and J 5 bases; nucleotides not matched to a gene: 4. Germline-derived CDR1 and CDR2 are MNHEY and SMNVEV (reference sequence). The length of the CDR3 is 15 residues. The CDR3 sequence is CASSLSTGGWETQYF. For the CDR3, the DNA is TGTGCCAGCAGTTTATCGACAGGGGGATGGGAGACCCAGTACTTC.

The V call is TRBV7-3, the J call TRBJ1-1; 8 positions agree with TRBD1. The CDR3 is 15 amino acids. After removal of 2 bases from V and 11 bases from J, the junction contained 13 bases not matched to a gene. CDR1 and CDR2 (germline): SGHTA, FQGTGA. As DNA, the CDR3 is TGTGCCAGCAGCTTACCGGGACAGGCTCCTGCTGGGGCTTTCTTT. Translating gives CASSLPGQAPAGAFF.

The genes are TRBV11-3 and TRBJ2-7; TRBD1 matches 8 bases. The V gene end was trimmed by 2 bases and the J gene end by 6 bases; junction bases not matched to a gene: 12. Germline V lookup: CDR1 SGHNT, CDR2 YENEEA. The CDR3 contains 16 residues. The chain's CDR3 is CASSLHLQGASGEQYF. The CDR3 region has the DNA TGTGCCAGCAGCTTACATTTGCAGGGGGCTTCGGGCGAGCAGTACTTC.

The chain has TRBV6-2 or TRBV6-3 and TRBJ1-5, with D unclear. The CDR3 sequence is 14 residues long. V was pared by 4 bases and J by 0 bases, with 7 bases between. Germline assignment: CDR1 MNHEY and CDR2 SVGEGT. As DNA, the CDR3 is TGTGCCAGCAGTTCCCGTCCTAGCAATCAGCCCCAGCATTTT. Translation: CASSSRPSNQPQHF.

As DNA, the CDR3 is TGTGCCAGCAGTGGGGGGCCCGCCTCTAGCGGGGTCACAGATACGCAGTATTTT. Its protein is CASSGGPASSGVTDTQYF. The chain links TRBV6-1 to TRBJ2-3, with 9 positions matching TRBD2. Trimming took 4 bases from V and 2 from J; bases not matched to a gene: 13. The CDR3 contains 18 residues. In germline, CDR1 is MNHNS, CDR2 SASEGT.

CDR3 DNA sequence: TGTGCCAGCTCACCACGGGAGTCAGATCGAGCTTTCTTT. Its protein product is CASSPRESDRAFF. This rearrangement joins TRBV18 to TRBJ1-1, with D unclear. Germline V gene sequence: CDR1 KGHSH, CDR2 LQKENI. V shed 1 base and J shed 10 bases, with 13 bases lying between them. This CDR3 contains 13 residues.

The gene calls are TRBV30 and TRBJ2-5; TRBD2 aligns across 8 bases. CDR3 size: 13 residues. Germline V CDR1 and CDR2: GTSNPN, SVGIG (reference sequence). With 3 bases clipped from V and 6 bases from J, the junction kept 6 bases outside the gene matches. The chain's CDR3 is CAWSGTSRKTQYF. The CDR3 region has the DNA TGTGCCTGGAGCGGGACTAGTCGGAAGACCCAGTACTTC.

This chain joins TRBV7-2 and TRBJ2-3, with 8 positions matching TRBD2. CDR3 length equals 15 residues. Germline trimming cut 6 bases from V and 0 bases from J; bases unmatched to any gene: 5. The germline gives CDR1 SGHTA, CDR2 FQGNSA. The CDR3 loop reads CASRGTRASTDTQYF. Here the CDR3 DNA reads TGTGCCAGCAGGGGGACTAGGGCTAGCACAGATACGCAGTATTTT. Based on the CDR3 plus reference TRBV7-2 and TRBJ2-3, the full variable domain is GAGVSQSPSNKVTEKGKDVELRCDPISGHTALYWYRQSLGQGLEFLIYFQGNSAPDKSGLPSDRFSAERTGGSVSTLTIQRTQQEDSAVYLCASRGTRASTDTQYFGPGTRLTVL.

The J gene is TRBJ1-5, the V gene TRBV3-1 (or the pseudogene TRBV3-2); no firm D call. In germline, CDR1 is LGHDT, CDR2 YNNKEL (reference sequence). This CDR3 is built from 14 residues. Trimming stripped 1 base from V and 10 bases from J, with 14 bases between. CDR3 amino acids: CASSQVEGRGPQHF. CDR3 nucleotide sequence: TGTGCCAGCAGCCAAGTGGAGGGCCGGGGACCCCAGCATTTT.

This chain links TRBV28 with TRBJ1-4, with D possibly matching TRBD1 (5 bases). Per the germline V gene, CDR1 is MDHEN and CDR2 is SYDVKM. This CDR3 has 16 amino acids. Trimming removed 2 bases from V and 1 base from J, with 11 bases in between. The CDR3: CASSLATGQTNEKLFF. CDR3 in DNA: TGTGCCAGCAGTTTAGCTACAGGACAAACTAATGAAAAACTGTTTTTT.

The V call is TRBV6-4, the J call TRBJ2-1, with D tentatively TRBD2 (6 bases). The V end lost 5 bases, the J end lost 7 bases, and 9 bases lay between the germline ends. This CDR3 has 12 amino acids. Germline CDR1 MRHNA, CDR2 SNTAGT. The DNA for the CDR3 is TGTGCCAGCAGTCCGGGGACTAATGAGCAGTTCTTC. It encodes CASSPGTNEQFF.

This rearrangement joins TRBV19 to TRBJ2-3; 9 bases are shared with TRBD2. The V and J ends lost 1 base and 4 bases, in that order; junction bases with no gene match: 6. The CDR3 covers 16 residues. The germline CDR1 and CDR2 sequences are LNHDA and SQIVND (reference sequence). In DNA, the CDR3 is TGTGCCAGTAGTATAGTTAGCGGGAGAATGGCAGATACGCAGTATTTT. Protein: CASSIVSGRMADTQYF. Full variable domain (remainder filled in from reference TRBV19 and TRBJ2-3): DGGITQSPKYLFRKEGQNVTLSCEQNLNHDAMYWYRQDPGQGLRLIYYSQIVNDFQKGDIAEGYSVSREKKESFPLTVTSAQKNPTAFYLCASSIVSGRMADTQYFGPGTRLTVL.